This T cell receptor beta chain was sequenced during a study of blood T cells in healthy people across ages. Study findings and constraints: Whereas aged donors had fewer naive CD4+ cells, long-lived donors had more of them and higher diversity. A roughly linear fall in TCR beta diversity per million T cells was seen with increasing age.

V dropped 4 bases and J dropped 4; count of bases not matched to a gene: 6. The germline CDR1 and CDR2 sequences are MDHEN and SYDVKM. The CDR3 sequence is 16 residues long. Note on this clonotype: Its antigen is as yet unknown.

Healthy Caucasian individuals from Russia aged roughly 6 to 90 were enrolled as donors. Alongside a J-beta primer mix, a sample-barcoded 5' primer served in a second PCR lasting about 7 to 11 cycles. TCRdb redid the calling of the 5' RACE reads with MiXCR, one entry per CDR3 protein. The sample has roughly 1.7 million distinct CDR3 sequences, 30% to 35% seen once; the top ten hold about 11%. The material sequenced was blood. The TCR sequence derives from a woman in her twenties or thirties in good health. This chain joins TRBV28 and TRBJ2-3; 12 positions agree with TRBD2. The CDR3 DNA sequence: TGTGCCAGCAGTTCCCGACTAGCGGGAGACTCAGATACGCAGTATTTT. This sequence encodes CASSSRLAGDSDTQYF.